This TCR beta chain is drawn from a study of T cells after posttransplantation cyclophosphamide. Points from the study as a whole: Recipient CMV seropositivity and CMV reactivation strongly tracked TRB clonality. Tissue-infiltrating T cells from skin or gut overlapped little with blood T cells. Donor CD8+ memory clones often dominated recipient blood repertoires at later times.

Generated by immunoSEQ multiplex PCR, the TCRdb table keeps only in-frame clones and is missing some. This sample carries about 36,000 clones, none of them present only once. On the day of bone marrow donation, the related graft donor provided peripheral blood. A word on this clone: Its specificity is not known.

This CDR3 contains 17 residues. The V gene's germline CDR1 is SEHNR and CDR2 FQNEAQ (reference sequence). Germline trimming cut 2 bases from V and 4 bases from J; bases unmatched to any gene: 13. Input material: PBMCs. The chain has TRBV7-9 and TRBJ2-7, with 8 bases that match TRBD1. The origin of this receptor is a girl aged 5-17 years in good health, CMV-negative, and a related stem cell transplant donor. Written as DNA, the CDR3 is TGTGCCAGCAGCTTAAGGCCGTTTGGACAGGGCCCTTACGAGCAGTACTTC. Translation gives CASSLRPFGQGPYEQYF.